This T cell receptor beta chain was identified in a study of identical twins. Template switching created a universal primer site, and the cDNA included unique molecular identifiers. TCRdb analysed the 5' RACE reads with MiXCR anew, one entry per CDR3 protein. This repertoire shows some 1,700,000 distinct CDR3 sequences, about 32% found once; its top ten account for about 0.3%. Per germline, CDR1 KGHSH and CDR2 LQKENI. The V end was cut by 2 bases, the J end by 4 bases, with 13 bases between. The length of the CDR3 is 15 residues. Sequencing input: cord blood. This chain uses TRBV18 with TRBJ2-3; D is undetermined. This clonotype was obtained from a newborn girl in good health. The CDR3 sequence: CASSPIDGVPDTQYF. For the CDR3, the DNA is TGTGCCAGCTCACCAATAGACGGTGTCCCAGATACGCAGTATTTT. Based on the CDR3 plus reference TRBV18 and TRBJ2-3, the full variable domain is NAGVMQNPRHLVRRRGQEARLRCSPMKGHSHVYWYRQLPEEGLKFMVYLQKENIIDESGMPKERFSAEFPKEGPSILRIQQVVRGDSAAYFCASSPIDGVPDTQYFGPGTRLTVL.